Listed below are T cell receptor beta chains from one sample, sequenced in a study of blood T cell repertoires in COVID-19. Data came from immunoSEQ multiplex PCR; TCRdb stores just in-frame clones and leaves some out. The sample has about 160,000 clones; more than 90% are singletons. What was sequenced was peripheral blood. The source of these receptors is a man in his 60s with active or convalescent COVID-19. The CDR3 runs from the conserved cysteine through the conserved F or W. A D gene is named only where the DNA matches it firmly. Clone size is not always given. Where it is, it says once, few, many or a class for expanded clones.

DNA: TGTGCCAGCACATCAGGGCGTCGTTCTTCGAACACCGGGGAGCTGTTTTTT
CDR3: CASTSGRRSSNTGELFF
size: -
V: TRBV3-1/TRBV3-2
D: -
J: TRBJ2-2

DNA: TGTGCCAGCAGCCAAGATCCGAGGACAGGGGGAAGGACTGAAGCTTTCTTT
CDR3: CASSQDPRTGGRTEAFF
size: -
V: TRBV3-1/TRBV3-2
D: TRBD1
J: TRBJ1-1

DNA: TGCGCCAGCAGCCACGCGTTCCTAGCGGTGCGCTCCTACGAGCAGTACTTC
CDR3: CASSHAFLAVRSYEQYF
size: -
V: TRBV4-1
D: TRBD2
J: TRBJ2-7

DNA: TGTGCCAGCAGCCTCCGGACAGGGTGGAATGAGCAGTTCTTC
CDR3: CASSLRTGWNEQFF
size: -
V: TRBV7-2
D: TRBD1
J: TRBJ2-1

DNA: TGTGCCAGCAGTTTTTTGTACGGTGAAGCTTTCTTT
CDR3: CASSFLYGEAFF
size: -
V: TRBV12-3/TRBV12-4
D: -
J: TRBJ1-1

DNA: TGCGCCAGCAGCACGGGACAGTTCTTTGGAAACACCATATATTTT
CDR3: CASSTGQFFGNTIYF
size: -
V: TRBV5-1
D: TRBD1
J: TRBJ1-3

DNA: TGTGCCAGCAGTTTTGCGCTGGATACGCAGTATTTT
CDR3: CASSFALDTQYF
size: once
V: TRBV12-3/TRBV12-4
D: -
J: TRBJ2-3

DNA: TGTGCCAGCAGCTTAGACAGGGGGGCCCCCCTCTCCTACGAGCAGTACTTC
CDR3: CASSLDRGAPLSYEQYF
size: -
V: TRBV7-9
D: TRBD1
J: TRBJ2-7

DNA: TGTGCCAGCAGCTTAGGCGGGCGGGACAGGGCGCGTGGCTACACCTTC
CDR3: CASSLGGRDRARGYTF
size: -
V: TRBV7-9
D: TRBD1
J: TRBJ1-2

DNA: TGCAGCGTTACCGGGACAGATGCACGGGAGCAGTACTTC
CDR3: CSVTGTDAREQYF
size: -
V: TRBV29-1
D: TRBD1
J: TRBJ2-7

DNA: TGTGCCAGCTCACCCCCCCTGGGGGGGACAGATACGCAGTATTTT
CDR3: CASSPPLGGTDTQYF
size: -
V: TRBV18
D: TRBD2
J: TRBJ2-3

DNA: TGTGCCAGCAGCCAAGGTAATTTAGAAGAGACCCAGTACTTC
CDR3: CASSQGNLEETQYF
size: -
V: TRBV3-1/TRBV3-2
D: -
J: TRBJ2-5

DNA: TGTGCCATCACCACGGGGGGGGCTGAAGCTTTCTTT
CDR3: CAITTGGAEAFF
size: -
V: TRBV10-3
D: -
J: TRBJ1-1

DNA: TGTGCCAGCAGTTACTCGAGGGGGAACTATGGCTACACCTTC
CDR3: CASSYSRGNYGYTF
size: -
V: TRBV6-5
D: -
J: TRBJ1-2

DNA: TGTGCCAGCAGCACTCGGGACACGGGATTCGGCACTGAAGCTTTCTTT
CDR3: CASSTRDTGFGTEAFF
size: -
V: TRBV5-4
D: -
J: TRBJ1-1

DNA: TGTGCCTGGGGACAGGGAGGTGGCTACACCTTC
CDR3: CAWGQGGGYTF
size: -
V: TRBV30
D: TRBD1
J: TRBJ1-2

DNA: TGTGCTAGTGGCCTTACAGGGTTCACTGAAGCTTTCTTT
CDR3: CASGLTGFTEAFF
size: -
V: TRBV12-5
D: -
J: TRBJ1-1

DNA: TGTGCCAGCAGCTTAGTGTCCATCAGCTCTGGAAACACCATATATTTT
CDR3: CASSLVSISSGNTIYF
size: -
V: TRBV7-8
D: -
J: TRBJ1-3

DNA: TGTGCCAGCAGTGATGGACAGGGTGGCTATGGCTACACCTTC
CDR3: CASSDGQGGYGYTF
size: -
V: TRBV6-1
D: TRBD1
J: TRBJ1-2

DNA: TGTGCCAGCTCACCACCCAGCGGGAGCACAGATACGCAGTATTTT
CDR3: CASSPPSGSTDTQYF
size: -
V: TRBV18
D: -
J: TRBJ2-3

DNA: TGTGCCAGCAGCTTAGATGGTGGGTTCGGGACAGGAGCCTACGAGCAGTACTTC
CDR3: CASSLDGGFGTGAYEQYF
size: -
V: TRBV11-2
D: TRBD1
J: TRBJ2-7

DNA: TGTGCCAGCAGCTCCGTAGCGGGATCTCGGAGCGAGCAGTACTTC
CDR3: CASSSVAGSRSEQYF
size: -
V: TRBV11-3
D: TRBD2
J: TRBJ2-7

DNA: TGTGCCAGTAGCAGACTAGCGGGAGGAGTGTACGAGCAGTACTTC
CDR3: CASSRLAGGVYEQYF
size: -
V: TRBV19
D: TRBD2
J: TRBJ2-7

DNA: TGTGCCAGCAGCCAAGAACATTCCAACACTGAAGCTTTCTTT
CDR3: CASSQEHSNTEAFF
size: -
V: TRBV3-1/TRBV3-2
D: -
J: TRBJ1-1

DNA: TGTGCCAGCAGCTTCAACAGGGATCAGCCCCAGCATTTT
CDR3: CASSFNRDQPQHF
size: -
V: TRBV11-2
D: -
J: TRBJ1-5

DNA: TGTGCCAGCAGCTTGGGACAGGGATACACCGGGGAGCTGTTTTTT
CDR3: CASSLGQGYTGELFF
size: -
V: TRBV5-4
D: TRBD1
J: TRBJ2-2

DNA: TGTGCCTGGAGTGGCAGAATGAACACTGAAGCTTTCTTT
CDR3: CAWSGRMNTEAFF
size: -
V: TRBV30
D: -
J: TRBJ1-1

DNA: TGTGCCAGCAGCTTAGCGGGACAGGTTGAGGGCTACACCTTC
CDR3: CASSLAGQVEGYTF
size: -
V: TRBV7-2
D: TRBD1
J: TRBJ1-2

DNA: TGTGCCTGGAGTACGACAGGGACGGTTTGGCAGTTCTTC
CDR3: CAWSTTGTVWQFF
size: -
V: TRBV30
D: TRBD1
J: TRBJ2-1

DNA: TGTGCCAGCAGTGACACCCAGGCGGGCCGGGAGACCCAGTACTTC
CDR3: CASSDTQAGRETQYF
size: -
V: TRBV6-6
D: -
J: TRBJ2-5

DNA: TGTGCCAGCAGCCAAGATGCGGCGTTAGCGGGGTACGAGCAGTACTTC
CDR3: CASSQDAALAGYEQYF
size: once
V: TRBV3-1/TRBV3-2
D: TRBD2
J: TRBJ2-7

DNA: TGTGCCAGCAGTTTTTGGTCAGGGGATGGCTACACCTTC
CDR3: CASSFWSGDGYTF
size: -
V: TRBV27
D: -
J: TRBJ1-2

DNA: TGTGCCAGCATTAGGTCCGACGGGGACTATGGCTACACCTTC
CDR3: CASIRSDGDYGYTF
size: -
V: TRBV2
D: -
J: TRBJ1-2

DNA: TGTGCCAGCAGACCCCAGAAATCTGGGGCCAACGTCCTGACTTTC
CDR3: CASRPQKSGANVLTF
size: -
V: TRBV4-2
D: -
J: TRBJ2-6

DNA: TGTGCCAGCAGCTACAATGGAAACACCATATATTTT
CDR3: CASSYNGNTIYF
size: -
V: TRBV11-2
D: -
J: TRBJ1-3

DNA: TGTGCCAGCAGTCGGGGAGACACTGAAGCTTTCTTT
CDR3: CASSRGDTEAFF
size: -
V: TRBV13
D: -
J: TRBJ1-1

DNA: TGTGCCAGCAGCTTAGGGCAGGGTGATACCTACGAGCAGTACTTC
CDR3: CASSLGQGDTYEQYF
size: few
V: TRBV7-7
D: -
J: TRBJ2-7

DNA: TGTGCCAGCAGTGAACTGGTTCGGGACAGCGGCTACACCTTC
CDR3: CASSELVRDSGYTF
size: -
V: TRBV2
D: TRBD1
J: TRBJ1-2

DNA: TGTGCCAGTATGGACAGGGCGGTGAATCAGCCCCAGCATTTT
CDR3: CASMDRAVNQPQHF
size: -
V: TRBV19
D: TRBD1
J: TRBJ1-5

DNA: TGTGCCAGCAGACAGGGAAATTCACCCCTCCACTTT
CDR3: CASRQGNSPLHF
size: -
V: TRBV28
D: -
J: TRBJ1-6

DNA: TGTGCCAGCAGCAAACTAGCGGGAGGGTCCTCCTACAATGAGCAGTTCTTC
CDR3: CASSKLAGGSSYNEQFF
size: -
V: TRBV5-4
D: TRBD2
J: TRBJ2-1

DNA: TGCAGTGCTAGTCCCGGGACAGGGGGCGTAGGACTTGGCTACACCTTC
CDR3: CSASPGTGGVGLGYTF
size: -
V: TRBV20-1
D: TRBD1
J: TRBJ1-2

DNA: TGTGCCAGCAGTAACAGGGGACCCTCTGGAAACACCATATATTTT
CDR3: CASSNRGPSGNTIYF
size: -
V: TRBV6-5
D: TRBD1
J: TRBJ1-3

DNA: TGTGCCAGCAGCCGGACAGGGGGCAATCAGCCCCAGCATTTT
CDR3: CASSRTGGNQPQHF
size: -
V: TRBV7-9
D: TRBD1
J: TRBJ1-5

DNA: TGCGCCAGCAGCTCGGGACAGGGCCGTCAGCCCCAGCATTTT
CDR3: CASSSGQGRQPQHF
size: few
V: TRBV5-1
D: TRBD1
J: TRBJ1-5

DNA: TGTGCCAGCAGTGAATACGGGACAGGGTTTGATGGCTACACCTTC
CDR3: CASSEYGTGFDGYTF
size: -
V: TRBV25-1
D: TRBD1
J: TRBJ1-2

DNA: TGTGCCAGCAGCCAAGTGTTAAGGATCAGCGGACCCTCTGGGGCCAACGTCCTGACTTTC
CDR3: CASSQVLRISGPSGANVLTF
size: -
V: TRBV3-1/TRBV3-2
D: -
J: TRBJ2-6

DNA: TGCGCCAGCAGCTTCCTAGCGGGTACAGATACGCAGTATTTT
CDR3: CASSFLAGTDTQYF
size: -
V: TRBV5-1
D: TRBD2
J: TRBJ2-3

DNA: TGTGCCAGCAGCCCCGGACAGGGCCCCACTGAAGCTTTCTTT
CDR3: CASSPGQGPTEAFF
size: -
V: TRBV7-2
D: TRBD1
J: TRBJ1-1

DNA: TGTGCCAGCAGCCTCCGGGACATGGGCTATGGCTACACCTTC
CDR3: CASSLRDMGYGYTF
size: -
V: TRBV7-8
D: -
J: TRBJ1-2